These 11 T cell receptor beta chains originate from one sample sequenced in a study of shared clonotypes between healthy human individuals. Assay used: immunoSEQ multiplex PCR; TCRdb lists only in-frame clones, some missing. The table includes about 2 million clones, roughly 94% detected once. Sequencing input: naive CD4+ T cells sorted from blood. Indicated subset: CD45RA+ positively selected. These receptors all come from a man younger than 35 in good health.

The chain employs TRBV25-1 and TRBJ1-1; tentatively, D is TRBD1 (5 bases). The CDR3 is 16 residues long. V gave up 7 bases and J gave up 0 bases, with 18 bases separating them. Germline CDR1 and CDR2: MGHDK and SYGVNS. CDR3 DNA: TGTGCCAGCACCCGGTCAGGGATTTGGATGAACACTGAAGCTTTCTTT. This encodes CASTRSGIWMNTEAFF.

The chain is built from TRBV6-5 and TRBJ2-7; either TRBD1 or TRBD2 may fit D (5 bases each). Trimming shortened V by 6 bases and J by 7 bases, and 10 bases separated the two germline ends. CDR3 size: 11 residues. Germline V gives CDR1 MNHEY, CDR2 SVGAGI. The CDR3 region is CASRGWGEQYF. The DNA of the CDR3 is TGTGCCAGCAGGGGCTGGGGGGAGCAGTACTTC.

This clone was observed a few times. The chain combines TRBV6-4 with TRBJ1-5; the match to TRBD1 covers 8 bases. V lost 6 bases to trimming and J lost 6 bases; unmatched junction nucleotides: 7. This CDR3 has 14 residues. Germline V CDR1 and CDR2: MRHNA, SNTAGT. CDR3 sequence reads: CASSEQGGSQPQHF. As DNA, the CDR3 is TGTGCCAGCAGCGAACAGGGGGGAAGTCAGCCCCAGCATTTT.

The genes are TRBV5-1 and TRBJ1-1; a weak D match, TRBD1 (5 bases). V gave up 2 bases and J gave up 5 bases, with 13 bases separating them. The V gene's germline CDR1 is SGHRS and CDR2 YFSETQ. The CDR3 loop spans 14 amino acids. The CDR3 DNA reads as TGCGCCAGCAGCTTATCCAGCGGGGGAACTGAAGCTTTCTTT. It specifies CASSLSSGGTEAFF.

This clone was counted once. The chain joins TRBV10-3 to TRBJ2-7; 11 nucleotides agree with TRBD1. The CDR3 covers 15 residues. V lost 6 bases to trimming and J lost 2 bases; unmatched junction nucleotides: 6. Germline V gene lookup returns CDR1 ENHRY and CDR2 SYGVKD. CDR3 DNA: TGTGCCATCAGGGGGACAGGGGGTTCTCCCTACGAGCAGTACTTC. Amino acids: CAIRGTGGSPYEQYF.

V usage is TRBV2 and J usage is TRBJ2-5; D possibly corresponds to TRBD2 (7 bases). The CDR3 has 13 residues. Deletions cut 0 bases from V and 10 bases from J, with 12 bases between. Germline V gives CDR1 SNHLY, CDR2 FYNNEI. For the CDR3, the DNA is TGTGCCAGCAGTGAAGCGGGGGGGCAGGGCCAGTACTTC. This translates into CASSEAGGQGQYF.

The rearrangement joins TRBV6-1 to TRBJ2-7; either TRBD1 or TRBD2 may supply D (6 bases each). The V gene lost 3 bases and the J gene lost 7 bases, with 19 bases spanning the gap. There are 15 residues in the CDR3. CDR1 and CDR2 (germline): MNHNS, SASEGT. CDR3 sequence: CASSDFRGSAGEQYF. Here the CDR3 DNA reads TGTGCCAGCAGTGACTTCAGGGGTTCGGCGGGAGAGCAGTACTTC.

The CDR3 protein is CASSLPGNYGYTF. CDR3 in DNA: TGTGCCAGCAGCTTACCGGGTAACTATGGCTACACCTTC. The V and J genes are TRBV7-2 and TRBJ1-2; D uncertain. Per germline, CDR1 SGHTA and CDR2 FQGNSA. Trimming shortened V by 2 bases and J by 1 base, and 5 bases separated the two germline ends. The CDR3 has 13 amino acids.

The chain couples TRBV6-5 to TRBJ2-4, with no clear D. Germline V gene sequence: CDR1 MNHEY, CDR2 SVGAGI. There are 13 residues in the CDR3. V lost 0 bases and J lost 7, with 7 bases in between. CDR3 protein: CASSYSTQNIQYF. For the CDR3, the DNA is TGTGCCAGCAGTTACTCCACTCAGAACATTCAGTACTTC.

The gene calls are TRBV5-1 and TRBJ1-1; the match to TRBD1 covers 9 bases. The CDR3 contains 13 residues. V gave up 2 bases and J gave up 7 bases; unmatched junction bases: 3. CDR1 SGHRS and CDR2 YFSETQ come from the germline V gene. Here the CDR3 DNA reads TGCGCCAGCAGCTTCGGGACAGGGAGTGAAGCTTTCTTT. Residues: CASSFGTGSEAFF.

The chain recombines TRBV19 with TRBJ1-2; 11 bases align to TRBD1. V dropped 5 bases and J dropped 4; count of bases not matched to a gene: 6. The CDR3 has 15 amino acids. The germline CDR1 and CDR2 sequences are LNHDA and SQIVND (reference sequence). Written as DNA, the CDR3 is TGTGCCAGTAGTTTCGGGACAGGGGGAACCTATGGCTACACCTTC. This gives the protein CASSFGTGGTYGYTF.